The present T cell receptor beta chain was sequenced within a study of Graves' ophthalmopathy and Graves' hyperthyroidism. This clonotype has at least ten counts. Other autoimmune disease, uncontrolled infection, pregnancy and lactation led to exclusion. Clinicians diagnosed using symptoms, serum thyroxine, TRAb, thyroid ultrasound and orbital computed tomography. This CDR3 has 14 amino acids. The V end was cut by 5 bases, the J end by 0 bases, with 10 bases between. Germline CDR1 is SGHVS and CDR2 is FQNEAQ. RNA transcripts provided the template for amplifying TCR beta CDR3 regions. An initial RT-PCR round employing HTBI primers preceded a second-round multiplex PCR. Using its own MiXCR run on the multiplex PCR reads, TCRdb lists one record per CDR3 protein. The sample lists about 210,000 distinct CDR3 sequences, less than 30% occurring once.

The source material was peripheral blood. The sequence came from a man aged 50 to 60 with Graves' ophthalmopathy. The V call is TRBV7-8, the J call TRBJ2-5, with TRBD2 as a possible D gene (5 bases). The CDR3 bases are TGTGCCAGCAGCCCAAGTAGCGACCAAGAGACCCAGTACTTC. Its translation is CASSPSSDQETQYF. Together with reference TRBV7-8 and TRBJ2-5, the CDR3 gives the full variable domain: GAGVSQSPRYKVAKRGQDVALRCDPISGHVSLFWYQQALGQGPEFLTYFQNEAQLDKSGLPSDRFFAERPEGSVSTLKIQRTQQEDSAVYLCASSPSSDQETQYFGPGTRLLVL.